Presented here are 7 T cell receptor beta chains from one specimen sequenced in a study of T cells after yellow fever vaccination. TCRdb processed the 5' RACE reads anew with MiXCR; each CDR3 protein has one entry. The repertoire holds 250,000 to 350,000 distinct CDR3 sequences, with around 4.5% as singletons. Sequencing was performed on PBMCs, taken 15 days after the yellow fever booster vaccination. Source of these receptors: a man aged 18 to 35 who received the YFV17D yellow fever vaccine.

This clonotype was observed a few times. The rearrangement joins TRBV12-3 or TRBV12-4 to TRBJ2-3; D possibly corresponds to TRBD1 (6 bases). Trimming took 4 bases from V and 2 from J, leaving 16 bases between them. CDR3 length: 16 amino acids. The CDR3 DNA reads TGTGCCAGCAGTTCTCTCGACAGGAATATCACAGATACGCAGTATTTT. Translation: CASSSLDRNITDTQYF.

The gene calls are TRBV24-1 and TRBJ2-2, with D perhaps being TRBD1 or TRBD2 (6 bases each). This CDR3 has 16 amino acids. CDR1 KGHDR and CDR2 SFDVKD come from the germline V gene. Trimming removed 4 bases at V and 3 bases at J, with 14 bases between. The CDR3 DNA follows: TGTGCCACCAGTGACGGGGGCGACCCCGACACCGGGGAGCTGTTTTTT. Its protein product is CATSDGGDPDTGELFF.

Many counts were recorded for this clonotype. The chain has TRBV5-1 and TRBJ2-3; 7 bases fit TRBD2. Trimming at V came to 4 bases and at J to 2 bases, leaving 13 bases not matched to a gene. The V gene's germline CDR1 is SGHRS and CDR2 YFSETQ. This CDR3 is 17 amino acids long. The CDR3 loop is CASSPYSGGGATDTQYF. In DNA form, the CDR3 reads TGCGCCAGCAGCCCCTACTCGGGCGGGGGAGCCACAGATACGCAGTATTTT.

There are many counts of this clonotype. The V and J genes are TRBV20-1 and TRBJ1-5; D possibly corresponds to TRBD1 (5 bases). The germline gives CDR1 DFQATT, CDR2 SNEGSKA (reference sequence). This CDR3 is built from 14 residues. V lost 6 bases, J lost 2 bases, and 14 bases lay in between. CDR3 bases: TGCAGTGCCCTACTAGGAGGGGGCAATCAGCCCCAGCATTTT. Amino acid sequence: CSALLGGGNQPQHF.

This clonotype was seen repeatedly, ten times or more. The CDR3 reads CASLGRDTLSYEQYF. In nucleotides, the CDR3 is TGTGCCAGCCTCGGTCGAGACACTTTGTCCTACGAGCAGTACTTC. The rearrangement links TRBV6-5 to TRBJ2-7, with D unresolved. The V end lost 8 bases, the J end lost 1 base, and 18 bases lay between the germline ends. Germline values: CDR1 MNHEY, CDR2 SVGAGI. The length of the CDR3 is 15 residues.

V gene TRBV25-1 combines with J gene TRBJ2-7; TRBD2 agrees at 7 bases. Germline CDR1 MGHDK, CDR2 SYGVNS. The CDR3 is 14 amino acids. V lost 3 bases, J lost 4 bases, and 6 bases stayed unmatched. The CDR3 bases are TGTGCCAGCAGTGATTCGGGGGGTCTGTACGAGCAGTACTTC. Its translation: CASSDSGGLYEQYF.

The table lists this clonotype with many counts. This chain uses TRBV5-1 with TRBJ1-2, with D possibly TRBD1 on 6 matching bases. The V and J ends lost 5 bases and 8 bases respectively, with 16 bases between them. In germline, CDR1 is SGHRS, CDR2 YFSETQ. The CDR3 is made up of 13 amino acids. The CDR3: CASRRDMQGGYTF. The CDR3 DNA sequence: TGCGCCAGCAGACGGGACATGCAAGGAGGCTACACCTTC.